Below are 29 T cell receptor beta chains sequenced from a single sample in a study of a mutant IDH1 vaccine in newly diagnosed glioma. Antigen specificity for these receptors is unknown. Time point described: week 47, end of study. The study gave 300 ug of mutant IDH1 20-mer peptide per vaccine dose, with topical imiquimod. Profiling relied on immunoSEQ multiplex PCR, and the TCRdb table lists in-frame clones only, not all of them. The data contain fewer than 55,000 clones, approximately 65% of them singletons. The sample in question was peripheral blood mononuclear cells (PBMCs), obtained from a glioma patient whose treatment included an IDH1 peptide vaccine. The receptors were sampled from a man in his forties with glioma. Some clones in this sample may be carry-over from other donors' samples.

In its sample, this clone was seen a few times. The J gene is TRBJ2-7, the V gene TRBV18; a weak D match, TRBD1 (6 bases). V was trimmed by 3 bases and J by 7 bases, leaving 13 bases between them. Germline V CDR1 and CDR2: KGHSH, LQKENI. The CDR3 runs to 13 residues. CDR3 nucleotides: TGTGCCAGCTCACCGGGGGCCTTACGGGAGCAGTACTTC. Translated: CASSPGALREQYF.

CDR3: CASSRTTGFTEAFF. Written as DNA, the CDR3 is TGTGCCAGCAGCCGGACGACCGGGTTTACTGAAGCTTTCTTT. The V call is TRBV5-4, the J call TRBJ1-1; D is unclear. There are 14 residues in the CDR3. The V gene's germline CDR1 is SGHNT and CDR2 YYREEE (reference sequence). V lost 4 bases and J lost 5, with 15 bases in between.

This clone appeared a few times. This sequence joins TRBV11-2 and TRBJ1-2, with D possibly being TRBD1 (5 bases). V was shortened by 3 bases and J by 8 bases, with 10 bases between the two germline ends. The CDR3 has 12 amino acids. Germline CDR1 reads SGHAT; CDR2 reads FQNNGV. CDR3 coding DNA: TGTGCCAGCAGCTTTAGAGGGGAAGGCTACACCTTC. It specifies CASSFRGEGYTF.

The rearrangement uses TRBV15 and TRBJ2-3, with a tentative D call TRBD2 (5 bases). Trimming left V 1 base short and J 9 bases short, with 14 bases between. Germline V gene data show CDR1 as LNHNV and CDR2 as YYDKDF (reference sequence). This CDR3 region has 14 residues. Written as DNA, the CDR3 is TGTGCCACCAGCAGAGGAGCTGGAGGCCCCACGCAGTATTTT. It codes for CATSRGAGGPTQYF.

The rearrangement uses TRBV29-1 and TRBJ2-6; D is unresolved. This CDR3 contains 13 residues. V lost 8 bases and J 0 bases, leaving 8 bases between the germline ends. Germline V gene sequence: CDR1 SQVTM, CDR2 ANQGSEA. The CDR3 protein is CSLWDSGANVLTF. DNA of the CDR3: TGCAGCCTCTGGGACTCTGGGGCCAACGTCCTGACTTTC.

V and J are TRBV30 and TRBJ2-7, with D hard to call. V was clipped by 8 bases and J by 4 bases, with 12 bases between them. The CDR3 extends over 11 amino acids. Germline values: CDR1 GTSNPN, CDR2 SVGIG (reference sequence). In DNA form, the CDR3 reads TGTGCCGGCCGTCATAATTACGAGCAGTACTTC. It translates to CAGRHNYEQYF.

Written as DNA, the CDR3 is TGTGCCAGCAGCCAAGCCCCGGGGCGTCAAGAGACCCAGTACTTC. Translated: CASSQAPGRQETQYF. This rearrangement joins TRBV14 to TRBJ2-5; D assignment may be TRBD1 or TRBD2 (5 bases each). Germline V gene sequence: CDR1 SGHDN, CDR2 FVKESK. Trimming left V 1 base short and J 2 bases short, with 11 bases between. The CDR3 contains 15 residues.

The genes are TRBV6-5 and TRBJ1-3, with D perhaps TRBD1 (5 bases). V shed 4 bases and J shed 4 bases, with 14 bases lying between them. This CDR3 is built from 15 residues. Germline loops: CDR1 MNHEY, CDR2 SVGAGI. The CDR3 is CASSFRDGGGNTIYF. The CDR3 DNA reads TGTGCCAGCAGTTTCCGGGACGGGGGAGGAAACACCATATATTTT.

The CDR3 protein is CAWSDPGTGGHQPQHF. For the CDR3, the DNA is TGTGCCTGGAGTGACCCCGGGACAGGGGGCCATCAGCCCCAGCATTTT. The chain has TRBV30 and TRBJ1-5; TRBD1 matches 12 bases. V shed 1 base, J shed 5 bases, and the junction held 6 bases outside the gene matches. Per the germline V gene, CDR1 is GTSNPN and CDR2 is SVGIG (reference sequence). The CDR3 consists of 16 residues.

V is TRBV4-1 and J is TRBJ2-5, with 9 bases that match TRBD2. The CDR3 is made up of 16 amino acids. J lost 5 bases, V lost 5 bases, and 12 bases had no gene match. Germline V gives CDR1 MGHRA, CDR2 YSYEKL. The CDR3 region has the DNA TGCGCCAGCAGCGTACCGGGACTAGCTGGAGGCGAGACCCAGTACTTC. The encoded protein is CASSVPGLAGGETQYF.

Sample share makes this clone medium-sized. The CDR3: CASRGTGDYGYTF. The CDR3 DNA reads TGTGCCAGCAGGGGCACAGGGGACTATGGCTACACCTTC. This sequence joins TRBV9 and TRBJ1-2; 7 nucleotides match TRBD1. CDR1 and CDR2 (germline): SGDLS, YYNGEE. The J segment lost 3 bases and the V segment lost 5 bases, leaving 4 bases of the junction unmatched. The CDR3 covers 13 residues.

In its sample, this clone was seen a few times. This same CDR3 is encoded by further DNA sequences in the sample. This rearrangement joins TRBV30 to TRBJ1-2, with D hard to call. V lost 0 bases and J 5 bases, leaving 10 bases between the germline ends. Germline V gives CDR1 GTSNPN, CDR2 SVGIG (reference sequence). This CDR3 has 13 residues. CDR3 bases: TGTGCCTGGAGTGTAAGCAGGAGATATGGCTACACCTTC. As protein: CAWSVSRRYGYTF.

This clone was observed a handful of times. The rearrangement uses TRBV11-2 and TRBJ1-1, with D maybe TRBD1 (5 bases). With 2 bases removed from V and 0 bases from J, the gap between germline ends came to 7 bases. This CDR3 has 14 residues. CDR1 SGHAT and CDR2 FQNNGV come from the germline V gene. CDR3 bases: TGTGCCAGCAGCTTACTGACAGTGAACACTGAAGCTTTCTTT. Translating it yields CASSLLTVNTEAFF.

The sample holds a few counts of this clone. As DNA, the CDR3 is TGTGCCAGCAGCTTAGGGGTGGACACCGGGGAGCTGTTTTTT. Residues: CASSLGVDTGELFF. This chain joins TRBV11-2 and TRBJ2-2; D uncertain. The CDR3 spans 14 residues. The V gene lost 1 base and the J gene lost 3 bases, with 6 bases spanning the gap. Germline V gene sequence: CDR1 SGHAT, CDR2 FQNNGV.

The J gene is TRBJ1-2, the V gene TRBV18; D ambiguous. Trimming pared 0 bases from V and 0 bases from J, leaving 5 bases between. CDR1 KGHSH and CDR2 LQKENI come from the germline V gene. This CDR3 has 14 residues. The CDR3 DNA sequence: TGTGCCAGCTCACCACCGACCACTAACTATGGCTACACCTTC. Protein: CASSPPTTNYGYTF.

The chain combines TRBV4-1 with TRBJ2-4; D unclear. The germline V gene encodes CDR1 MGHRA and CDR2 YSYEKL. Trimming removed 4 bases at V and 7 bases at J, with 14 bases between. This CDR3 contains 14 residues. CDR3 in amino acids: CASSPPGPRNIQYF. DNA of the CDR3: TGCGCCAGCAGCCCACCCGGGCCCAGGAACATTCAGTACTTC.

J is TRBJ1-6 and V is TRBV6-5; D not certain. The germline gives CDR1 MNHEY, CDR2 SVGAGI. V gave up 6 bases and J gave up 0 bases, with 6 bases separating them. CDR3 size: 14 residues. The CDR3 spells CASSLDSYNSPLHF. CDR3 nucleotides: TGTGCCAGCAGCTTGGACTCCTATAATTCACCCCTCCACTTT.

There are a few counts of this clone. The V and J genes are TRBV21-1 and TRBJ2-6. TRBV21-1 is flagged as a pseudogene. The CDR3 is 16 residues long. The CDR3 region has the DNA TGTGCCAGCAGCAAAGTTAGGGACTCTGGGGCCAACGTCCTGACTTTC. It specifies CASSKVRDSGANVLTF.

This clone was detected a few times. The chain combines TRBV5-6 with TRBJ2-2; TRBD1 or TRBD2 may be the D gene (5 bases each). V lost 0 bases and J lost 4, with 10 bases in between. Germline CDR1 is SGHDT and CDR2 is YYEEEE. The CDR3 extends over 15 amino acids. The CDR3 DNA reads as TGTGCCAGCAGCTTGGGGTATGGGGGCACCGGGGAGCTGTTTTTT. Encoded protein: CASSLGYGGTGELFF.

This clone was observed a handful of times. The rearrangement joins TRBV25-1 to TRBJ1-1; TRBD1 aligns across 7 bases. The CDR3 length is 13 residues. Trimming removed 4 bases from V and 11 bases from J; junction bases left unmatched: 10. The germline CDR1 and CDR2 sequences are MGHDK and SYGVNS. The CDR3 coding sequence is TGTGCCAGCAGTGGTCGGACAGGATCTAAGGCTTTCTTT. Residues: CASSGRTGSKAFF.

The chain has TRBV19 and TRBJ2-1; tentatively, D is TRBD1 (6 bases). This CDR3 has 15 residues. V shed 4 bases and J shed 5 bases, with 15 bases lying between them. The germline V gene has CDR1 LNHDA and CDR2 SQIVND (reference sequence). CDR3 protein: CASSTHRVAHNEQFF. The CDR3 DNA sequence: TGTGCCAGTAGTACCCACAGGGTCGCGCACAATGAGCAGTTCTTC.

This clone was picked up a small number of times. The rearrangement links TRBV19 to TRBJ1-1; D is perhaps TRBD1 (5 bases). The V gene lost 6 bases and the J gene lost 5 bases, with 16 bases spanning the gap. Germline loops: CDR1 LNHDA, CDR2 SQIVND (reference sequence). The CDR3 runs to 14 residues. The CDR3 DNA reads as TGTGCCAGTAGCACATTTGGGACTGGGACTGAAGCTTTCTTT. This codes for CASSTFGTGTEAFF.

This clone was counted between two and nine times. The V call is TRBV10-3, the J call TRBJ2-1; unclear D gene. Germline V lookup: CDR1 ENHRY, CDR2 SYGVKD. The CDR3 runs 13 residues. The V end lost 6 bases, the J end lost 5 bases, and 11 bases lay between the germline ends. The CDR3 loop reads CAIRGPSDNEQFF. For the CDR3, the DNA is TGTGCCATCAGGGGTCCCTCGGACAATGAGCAGTTCTTC.

The chain is built from TRBV6-6 and TRBJ2-1; D is unclear. The CDR3 covers 12 residues. Germline loops: CDR1 MNHNY, CDR2 SVGAGI (reference sequence). Trimming removed 1 base from V and 6 bases from J, with 4 bases in between. CDR3 in amino acids: CASSYFGNEQFF. CDR3 nucleotides: TGTGCCAGCAGTTACTTTGGCAATGAGCAGTTCTTC.

The rearrangement links TRBV5-6 to TRBJ1-5; tentatively, D is TRBD1 (5 bases). This CDR3 has 15 residues. Trimming took off 2 bases at V and 3 bases at J, with 12 bases between the two ends. Germline V CDR1 and CDR2: SGHDT, YYEEEE. The CDR3 loop reads CASSFAGRNNQPQHF. The CDR3 DNA follows: TGTGCCAGCAGCTTTGCAGGGAGGAACAATCAGCCCCAGCATTTT.

The chain joins TRBV25-1 to TRBJ2-1; D is possibly TRBD1 (5 bases). V was shortened by 1 base and J by 5 bases, with 9 bases between the two germline ends. CDR1 is MGHDK and CDR2 is SYGVNS in the germline V gene. The CDR3 covers 14 residues. This CDR3 reads CASSESGRDNEQFF. The CDR3 DNA reads TGTGCCAGCAGTGAATCGGGCAGGGACAATGAGCAGTTCTTC.

The sample holds a few counts of this clone. This chain joins TRBV2 and TRBJ1-2, with TRBD1 as a possible D gene (6 bases). This CDR3 is 13 amino acids long. In germline, CDR1 is SNHLY, CDR2 FYNNEI. V was clipped by 5 bases and J by 5 bases, with 12 bases between them. CDR3 in amino acids: CASSTLTGYGYTF. As DNA, the CDR3 is TGTGCCAGCAGTACGCTTACAGGGTATGGCTACACCTTC. The entire variable domain, with the rest obtained from reference TRBV2 and TRBJ1-2, is as follows: EPEVTQTPSHQVTQMGQEVILRCVPISNHLYFYWYRQILGQKVEFLVSFYNNEISEKSEIFDDQFSVERPDGSNFTLKIRSTKLEDSAMYFCASSTLTGYGYTFGSGTRLTVV.

The chain employs TRBV10-1 and TRBJ2-3, with 9 bases identical to TRBD1. V lost 2 bases to trimming and J lost 8 bases; unmatched junction nucleotides: 8. Germline V gives CDR1 WNHNN, CDR2 SYGVQD (reference sequence). The CDR3 runs 15 residues. DNA of the CDR3: TGCGCCAGCAGTGAGGGGACAGGGAGAAGTAGTACGCAGTATTTT. Its protein product is CASSEGTGRSSTQYF.

The gene calls are TRBV5-1 and TRBJ2-3; 11 bases match TRBD1. Germline CDR1 is SGHRS and CDR2 is YFSETQ. After removal of 0 bases from V and 2 bases from J, the junction contained 8 bases not matched to a gene. The CDR3 runs to 18 residues. CDR3 amino acids: CASSLAPDRGPPTDTQYF. CDR3 sequence (DNA): TGCGCCAGCAGCTTGGCCCCGGACAGGGGGCCTCCCACAGATACGCAGTATTTT.